This TCR beta chain is from a study of shared clonotypes between healthy human individuals. Germline V lookup: CDR1 SNHLY, CDR2 FYNNEI. Trimming removed 7 bases from V and 5 bases from J; junction bases left unmatched: 4. CDR3 size: 14 residues. Study observations and caveats: Naive CD4 clonotypes were shared across a few donors at about 5%. Some clonotypes were shared by all four sorted-subset donors, while others were not shared. The non-shared ones had lower generation probabilities than the shared ones.

HIV-negative, healthy adults without recent acute infections or vaccinations were the donors. About this clone: Its antigen is not identified.

TCRdb keeps only in-frame clones here, not all; method: immunoSEQ multiplex PCR. The repertoire includes approximately 87,000 clones, 60% to 65% of them detected once, and about 51% sits in the top ten. The J gene is TRBJ2-1, the V gene TRBV2; 11 bases agree with TRBD2. This TCR came from a man aged 25 to 40 in good health. Input material: memory CD8+ T cells sorted from blood. Subset: CD45RO+ cells pooled with CCR7-negative TemRA cells. The CDR3 DNA reads as TGTGCCAGCACTCCTAGCGGGGGGAACAATGAGCAGTTCTTC. Amino acid sequence: CASTPSGGNNEQFF.